These 23 T cell receptor beta chains share one sample of origin, sequenced in a study of response to subunit inactivated influenza vaccine. TCRdb re-derived calls from the RT-PCR reads in MiXCR, one entry per CDR3 protein. This repertoire shows more than 700,000 distinct CDR3 sequences, 21% found once; its top ten account for roughly a tenth. The source was PBMCs from blood, collected less than 6 days after vaccination. The receptors originated from a man in his fifties who received an inactivated influenza vaccine.

This rearrangement joins TRBV23-1 to TRBJ2-7; 9 nucleotides agree with TRBD1. TRBV23-1 is identified as an open reading frame with a role that is uncertain. The CDR3 sequence is 16 residues long. V lost 0 bases to trimming and J lost 4 bases; unmatched junction nucleotides: 7. The CDR3 reads CASSQSTPGQGYEQYF. The CDR3 DNA reads as TGCGCCAGCAGTCAATCTACCCCAGGACAGGGGTACGAGCAGTACTTC.

The CDR3 nucleotides read TGTGCCACCAGCATTGGGACTAGCGGGAGCCAAGAGACCCAGTACTTC. Translating gives CATSIGTSGSQETQYF. The chain links TRBV15 to TRBJ2-5; 14 bases are a match to TRBD2. This CDR3 has 16 residues. V gave up 4 bases and J gave up 1 base; unmatched junction bases: 2. In germline, CDR1 is LNHNV, CDR2 YYDKDF (reference sequence). Looking up the rest from reference TRBV15 and TRBJ2-5 gives the full variable domain: DAMVIQNPRYQVTQFGKPVTLSCSQTLNHNVMYWYQQKSSQAPKLLFHYYDKDFNNEADTPDNFQSRRPNTSFCFLDIRSPGLGDTAMYLCATSIGTSGSQETQYFGPGTRLLVL.

This clonotype was seen only a few times. V usage is TRBV10-3 and J usage is TRBJ2-7, with 8 bases fitting TRBD1. The CDR3 has 17 amino acids. Germline CDR1 reads ENHRY; CDR2 reads SYGVKD. V lost 4 bases and J lost 0; bases outside the gene matches: 11. The CDR3 loop reads CAISGGTGGGGSYEQYF. CDR3 bases: TGTGCCATCAGTGGTGGGACAGGCGGAGGGGGCTCCTACGAGCAGTACTTC.

This clonotype was observed many times. The junction shows a germline mismatch at one end, possibly a read error. The DNA of the CDR3 is TGTGCCAGCAGCCAAGGCAGCCAAGAGACCCAGTACTTC. Translation gives CASSQGSQETQYF. J is TRBJ2-5 and V is TRBV4-3; D gene unclear. There are 13 residues in the CDR3. Germline V gene data show CDR1 as LGHNA and CDR2 as YSLEER.

This clonotype appeared many times. The V and J genes are TRBV12-3 or TRBV12-4 and TRBJ1-1; TRBD1 is a possible D gene (6 bases). Trimming stripped 6 bases from V and 0 bases from J, with 14 bases between. The CDR3 consists of 15 residues. The CDR3 bases are TGTGCCAGCAGCCCCCATGGGACAATGAACACTGAAGCTTTCTTT. This translates into CASSPHGTMNTEAFF.

This clonotype was detected a few times. This chain connects TRBV10-3 to TRBJ2-5; 10 bases map to TRBD1. Germline V gene lookup returns CDR1 ENHRY and CDR2 SYGVKD. CDR3 size: 15 residues. With V trimmed by 5 bases and J by 2 bases, 5 bases remained unmatched. DNA of the CDR3: TGTGCCATCAGTCTCGGGACAGGGGAACAAGAGACCCAGTACTTC. Its translation: CAISLGTGEQETQYF.

This clonotype was observed a few times. At one end the junction does not follow the germline gene, possibly because of a read error. The chain is built from TRBV5-1 and TRBJ2-1; D is perhaps TRBD2 (6 bases). The CDR3 is made up of 14 amino acids. Germline V gene sequence: CDR1 SGHRS, CDR2 YFSETQ. As DNA, the CDR3 is TGCGCCAGCACCTTGCGGGGCGCGGCCAATGAGCAGTTCTTC. Translation gives CASTLRGAANEQFF.

The CDR3 DNA follows: TGTGCCAGCAGCTCGGGGACTTTCTCCCCAGGTACAGATACGCAGTATTTT. Encoded protein: CASSSGTFSPGTDTQYF. The rearrangement joins TRBV13 to TRBJ2-3, with D perhaps TRBD2 (6 bases). There are 17 residues in the CDR3. Germline values: CDR1 PRHDT, CDR2 FYEKMQ (reference sequence). With 4 bases removed from V and 3 bases from J, the gap between germline ends came to 20 bases.

The chain recombines TRBV7-9 with TRBJ1-1, with D unclear. V lost 5 bases and J 0 bases, leaving 16 bases between the germline ends. There are 16 residues in the CDR3. Germline assignment: CDR1 SEHNR and CDR2 FQNEAQ (reference sequence). In nucleotides, the CDR3 is TGTGCCAGCAGCCCCCGAGAGGCGAGGATGAACACTGAAGCTTTCTTT. This codes for CASSPREARMNTEAFF.

The V call is TRBV5-1, the J call TRBJ2-2; D is perhaps TRBD2 (6 bases). Trimming pared 4 bases from V and 5 bases from J, leaving 18 bases between. The CDR3 covers 16 residues. CDR1 is SGHRS, CDR2 YFSETQ, per germline. As DNA, the CDR3 is TGCGCCAGCAGCCACGGAGGGAATAGTGGTACCGGGGAGCTGTTTTTT. Amino acid sequence: CASSHGGNSGTGELFF.

In this sample, this clonotype turned up a few times. The V and J genes are TRBV5-1 and TRBJ2-7, with D tentatively TRBD1 or TRBD2 (5 bases each). Germline CDR1 SGHRS, CDR2 YFSETQ. Trimming took 3 bases from V and 3 from J, leaving 13 bases between them. This CDR3 spans 14 amino acids. This CDR3 is CASSWAGSLYEQYF. CDR3 sequence (DNA): TGCGCCAGCAGCTGGGCAGGGAGTCTCTACGAGCAGTACTTC.

This chain uses TRBV3-1 with TRBJ1-5, with 7 bases lining up with TRBD1. Germline CDR1 LGHDT, CDR2 YNNKEL (reference sequence). V dropped 3 bases and J dropped 4; count of bases not matched to a gene: 3. CDR3 length: 14 amino acids. CDR3 amino acids: CASSHGTANQPQHF. The CDR3 DNA sequence: TGTGCCAGCAGCCATGGGACAGCGAATCAGCCCCAGCATTTT.

The chain couples TRBV29-1 to TRBJ1-3; D is undetermined. Looked up from germline, CDR1 is SQVTM and CDR2 is ANQGSEA. Deletions cut 6 bases from V and 2 bases from J, with 5 bases between. The CDR3 sequence is 11 residues long. The DNA for the CDR3 is TGCAGCGTCCCGACTGGAAACACCATATATTTT. This codes for CSVPTGNTIYF. Based on the CDR3 plus reference TRBV29-1 and TRBJ1-3, the full variable domain is SAVISQKPSRDICQRGTSLTIQCQVDSQVTMMFWYRQQPGQSLTLIATANQGSEATYESGFVIDKFPISRPNLTFSTLTVSNMSPEDSSIYLCSVPTGNTIYFGEGSWLTVV.

This clonotype was seen only a few times. The chain uses TRBV7-9 and TRBJ1-4; 9 nucleotides line up with TRBD1. Unmatched junction bases numbered 5, after V lost 4 bases and J lost 8 bases. Germline V gives CDR1 SEHNR, CDR2 FQNEAQ (reference sequence). There are 14 residues in the CDR3. CDR3 in amino acids: CASSSPGQGEKLFF. In DNA, the CDR3 is TGTGCCAGCAGCTCCCCCGGACAGGGGGAAAAACTGTTTTTT.

The V call is TRBV7-2, the J call TRBJ2-1; D might be TRBD2 (5 bases). This CDR3 region has 13 residues. In germline, CDR1 is SGHTA, CDR2 FQGNSA. V was cut by 6 bases and J by 12 bases, with 18 bases left in between. CDR3 sequence (DNA): TGTGCCAGCAGTCTCTCCAGAGCCCGGGGGCAGTTCTTC. As protein: CASSLSRARGQFF.

V usage is TRBV6-2 or TRBV6-3 and J usage is TRBJ1-4, with 7 bases fitting TRBD1. Trimming at V came to 7 bases and at J to 6 bases, leaving 11 bases not matched to a gene. Germline assignment: CDR1 MNHEY and CDR2 SVGEGT. This CDR3 is built from 15 residues. The DNA for the CDR3 is TGTGCCAGCATCCCCCGAGGGACAGCGTATGAAAAACTGTTTTTT. It translates to CASIPRGTAYEKLFF.

This clonotype has a handful of counts. The chain uses TRBV28 and TRBJ1-5; maybe TRBD1 (5 bases). The CDR3 runs 15 residues. V lost 2 bases and J lost 6, with 14 bases in between. Germline V gene data show CDR1 as MDHEN and CDR2 as SYDVKM. The CDR3 region has the DNA TGTGCCAGCAGTTTAGCAGGCAGCCAGGGTCAGCCCCAGCATTTT. This codes for CASSLAGSQGQPQHF.

The chain combines TRBV7-9 with TRBJ2-7, with TRBD1 matching over 12 bases. The junction had 6 bases not matched to a gene; V was cut back by 5 bases and J by 4 bases. The CDR3 consists of 15 residues. Germline loops: CDR1 SEHNR, CDR2 FQNEAQ (reference sequence). The DNA for the CDR3 is TGTGCCAGCAGCCGGGACAGGGGGCACGTATACGAGCAGTACTTC. This gives the protein CASSRDRGHVYEQYF.

The sample holds many counts of this clonotype. This sequence joins TRBV7-3 and TRBJ2-3; D is uncertain. The V end was cut by 3 bases, the J end by 2 bases, with 9 bases between. CDR1 SGHTA and CDR2 FQGTGA come from the germline V gene. The length of the CDR3 is 14 residues. CDR3 region: CASSLRPYTDTQYF. The CDR3 DNA is TGTGCCAGCAGCTTGAGGCCGTACACAGATACGCAGTATTTT.

The rearrangement links TRBV20-1 to TRBJ1-1, with D unresolved. V was pared by 3 bases and J by 5 bases, with 10 bases between. CDR1 is DFQATT and CDR2 is SNEGSKA in the germline V gene (reference sequence). This CDR3 has 12 amino acids. In DNA form, the CDR3 reads TGCAGTGCTAGCGGTGGACGGACTGAAGCTTTCTTT. Translating it yields CSASGGRTEAFF.

The rearrangement joins TRBV6-1 to TRBJ2-7, with D unclear. Germline-derived CDR1 and CDR2 are MNHNS and SASEGT. Trimming pared 2 bases from V and 3 bases from J, leaving 5 bases between. The CDR3 is made up of 12 amino acids. The CDR3 protein is CASSESHYEQYF. CDR3 bases: TGTGCCAGCAGTGAAAGTCACTACGAGCAGTACTTC.

This clonotype was picked up many times. The rearrangement uses TRBV18 and TRBJ2-7, with a weak D call TRBD1 (6 bases). V was clipped by 6 bases and J by 3 bases, with 18 bases between them. Germline loops: CDR1 KGHSH, CDR2 LQKENI. The CDR3 has 15 amino acids. This CDR3 reads CASSLLGGPYYEQYF. CDR3 in DNA: TGTGCCAGCTCCCTCCTAGGGGGACCTTACTACGAGCAGTACTTC.

The V call is TRBV5-5, the J call TRBJ2-7; D is unresolved. This CDR3 has 13 amino acids. The germline CDR1 and CDR2 sequences are SGHKS and YYEKEE (reference sequence). Trimming left V 8 bases short and J 9 bases short, with 21 bases between. The CDR3, as DNA: TGTGCCAGGAGCACCGGGCTCCGATTCCCGCAGTACTTC. This gives the protein CARSTGLRFPQYF. Full variable domain (missing parts from reference TRBV5-5 and TRBJ2-7): DAGVTQSPTHLIKTRGQQVTLRCSPISGHKSVSWYQQVLGQGPQFIFQYYEKEERGRGNFPDRFSARQFPNYSSELNVNALLLGDSALYLCARSTGLRFPQYFGPGTRLTVT.